Below are 27 T cell receptor beta chains sequenced from a single sample in a study of response to subunit inactivated influenza vaccine. TCRdb called the RT-PCR reads again in MiXCR, with one record for every CDR3 protein. The table includes hundreds of thousands of distinct CDR3 sequences, 15% to 18% detected once. Sequenced material: PBMCs from blood, taken 11 to 12 days after vaccination. These TCRs come from a man between 50 and 59 years old who received an inactivated influenza vaccine.

This clonotype was picked up a small number of times. V and J are TRBV9 and TRBJ2-5; TRBD1 matches 9 bases. This CDR3 comprises 15 residues. V lost 0 bases to trimming and J lost 5 bases; unmatched junction nucleotides: 5. The V gene's germline CDR1 is SGDLS and CDR2 YYNGEE. The CDR3 bases are TGTGCCAGCAGCGTAGGGACAGGGGTTCCGGAGACCCAGTACTTC. Its protein product is CASSVGTGVPETQYF.

The V and J genes are TRBV6-2 or TRBV6-3 and TRBJ2-1, with 10 positions matching TRBD2. Germline trimming cut 8 bases from V and 7 bases from J; bases unmatched to any gene: 5. The germline gives CDR1 MNHEY, CDR2 SVGEGT. The CDR3 consists of 13 residues. The CDR3 region is CASGKREGNEQFF. The CDR3 bases are TGTGCCAGCGGAAAGCGGGAGGGGAATGAGCAGTTCTTC.

There are a few counts of this clonotype. This chain joins TRBV29-1 and TRBJ2-5; D perhaps matches TRBD2 (5 bases). The CDR3 contains 14 residues. With 7 bases removed from V and 2 bases from J, the gap between germline ends came to 17 bases. Looked up from germline, CDR1 is SQVTM and CDR2 is ANQGSEA. CDR3: CSAQRGLGQETQYF. The CDR3 DNA is TGCAGCGCCCAACGAGGACTCGGACAAGAGACCCAGTACTTC.

The sample holds many counts of this clonotype. The chain recombines TRBV5-1 with TRBJ2-7; no clear D. The length of the CDR3 is 14 residues. V dropped 3 bases and J dropped 7 bases, with 17 bases sitting between them. Per germline, CDR1 SGHRS and CDR2 YFSETQ. The CDR3 reads CASSSQTTREEQYF. CDR3 sequence (DNA): TGCGCCAGCAGCTCGCAAACTACAAGGGAAGAGCAGTACTTC.

The V call is TRBV7-9, the J call TRBJ2-7, with 7 bases that match TRBD1. The V gene's germline CDR1 is SEHNR and CDR2 FQNEAQ (reference sequence). Trimming took 4 bases from V and 3 from J; bases not matched to a gene: 12. The CDR3 is 16 amino acids. The CDR3, as DNA: TGTGCCAGCAGCTCCATCCCCGGGACAGCGCGCTACGAGCAGTACTTC. This codes for CASSSIPGTARYEQYF.

This clonotype was detected only a few times. This chain links TRBV3-1 with TRBJ2-7, with D possibly being TRBD1 or TRBD2 (5 bases each). Germline V CDR1 and CDR2: LGHDT, YNNKEL (reference sequence). V was trimmed by 5 bases and J by 2 bases, leaving 16 bases between them. This CDR3 has 15 residues. DNA of the CDR3: TGTGCCAGCAGCGCCCGGGACGGGCATACCTACGAGCAGTACTTC. This gives the protein CASSARDGHTYEQYF.

The chain is built from TRBV4-2 and TRBJ2-1; 8 nucleotides line up with TRBD2. The CDR3 length is 16 residues. With 4 bases clipped from V and 8 bases from J, the junction kept 13 bases outside the gene matches. Germline V gives CDR1 LGHNA, CDR2 YNFKEQ. CDR3 sequence (DNA): TGTGCCAGCAGCCGAGGACTAGCAAATTTGGGCGATGAGCAGTTCTTC. As protein: CASSRGLANLGDEQFF.

The chain joins TRBV6-2 or TRBV6-3 to TRBJ1-1; D possibly corresponds to TRBD1 (5 bases). The germline V gene encodes CDR1 MNHEY and CDR2 SVGEGT. V was trimmed by 7 bases and J by 1 base, leaving 16 bases between them. This CDR3 is 15 amino acids long. Written as DNA, the CDR3 is TGTGCCAGCACCAACCTCGCCGGGGGGAACACTGAAGCTTTCTTT. Its translation is CASTNLAGGNTEAFF.

The chain employs TRBV7-9 and TRBJ1-1; weak D call: TRBD1 (5 bases). V lost 5 bases and J lost 6, with 13 bases in between. CDR3 size: 13 residues. Per germline, CDR1 SEHNR and CDR2 FQNEAQ (reference sequence). The CDR3: CASSPGGASEAFF. The CDR3 nucleotides read TGTGCCAGCAGCCCCGGTGGGGCGTCTGAAGCTTTCTTT.

The chain links TRBV5-1 to TRBJ1-2; D ambiguous. V was pared by 4 bases and J by 4 bases, with 14 bases between. Looked up from germline, CDR1 is SGHRS and CDR2 is YFSETQ. This CDR3 spans 14 amino acids. CDR3 nucleotide sequence: TGCGCCAGCAGCCCCGCTCCTGCGGGCTATGGCTACACCTTC. Translating gives CASSPAPAGYGYTF.

CDR3 DNA: TGCGCCAGCAGCCAAGCGGTAGGGGGTGTTGAAAAACTGTTTTTT. Its protein product is CASSQAVGGVEKLFF. This chain connects TRBV4-3 to TRBJ1-4; weak D call: TRBD1 (6 bases). Germline CDR1 reads LGHNA; CDR2 reads YSLEER. The CDR3 is 15 amino acids. The V gene lost 1 base and the J gene lost 7 bases, with 13 bases spanning the gap.

The chain recombines TRBV10-3 with TRBJ1-1, with 12 bases identical to TRBD1. The trim removed 10 bases at V and 1 base at J, leaving 10 bases unmatched. The CDR3 runs to 16 residues. The V gene's germline CDR1 is ENHRY and CDR2 SYGVKD. In nucleotides, the CDR3 is TGTGCCACCCAGCCCGGGACAGGGGGCCAGAACACTGAAGCTTTCTTT. Protein product: CATQPGTGGQNTEAFF.

In regard to this clonotype: At one boundary the junction diverges from the germline segment, which might be a read error. V is TRBV2 and J is TRBJ2-1; 13 positions agree with TRBD2. Germline CDR1 is SNHLY and CDR2 is FYNNEI. This CDR3 has 18 amino acids. CDR3 in amino acids: CARSTSGGAGTSYNEQFF. CDR3 coding DNA: TGTGCCCGCAGTACTAGCGGGGGGGCGGGTACATCCTACAATGAGCAGTTCTTC.

The chain joins TRBV24-1 to TRBJ2-1; 9 positions agree with TRBD1. Unmatched junction bases numbered 10, after V lost 1 base and J lost 7 bases. The V gene's germline CDR1 is KGHDR and CDR2 SFDVKD. The CDR3 runs 17 residues. DNA of the CDR3: TGTGCCACCAGTGATTTCGGCGCTGGGACAGGGATAAATGAGCAGTTCTTC. This sequence encodes CATSDFGAGTGINEQFF.

The table lists this clonotype with many counts. V is TRBV12-3 or TRBV12-4 and J is TRBJ2-7; D unclear. The V and J ends lost 0 bases and 3 bases respectively, with 6 bases between them. CDR3 length: 13 amino acids. This CDR3 reads CASSLARNYEQYF. CDR3 nucleotide sequence: TGTGCCAGCAGTTTAGCCAGAAACTACGAGCAGTACTTC.

This clonotype was observed a single time. The rearrangement uses TRBV30 and TRBJ1-1, with TRBD1 matching over 9 bases. V lost 1 base to trimming and J lost 4 bases; unmatched junction nucleotides: 4. Germline assignment: CDR1 GTSNPN and CDR2 SVGIG (reference sequence). The CDR3 contains 14 residues. CDR3 loop: CAWSGGQGSTEAFF. Here the CDR3 DNA reads TGTGCCTGGAGTGGGGGACAGGGTAGCACTGAAGCTTTCTTT.

Comment on this clonotype: This CDR3 is missing its conserved last phenylalanine or tryptophan, likely due to a read error. This chain links TRBV5-4 with TRBJ2-7; D not resolved. Trimming stripped 4 bases from V and 0 bases from J, with 11 bases between. The CDR3 has 14 residues. From germline, CDR1 is SGHNT and CDR2 YYREEE (reference sequence). In DNA, the CDR3 is TGTGCCAGCAGCCACCTGGATGACTCCTACGAGCAGTACTTA. Translating gives CASSHLDDSYEQYL.

This clonotype was seen a handful of times. The CDR3 bases are TGTGCCAGCAGTCCACACAGGGGCGAGCAGTACTTC. It translates to CASSPHRGEQYF. The V call is TRBV12-3 or TRBV12-4, the J call TRBJ2-7; 7 bases agree with TRBD1. V gave up 5 bases and J gave up 6 bases; unmatched junction bases: 4. CDR3 length equals 12 residues.

The gene calls are TRBV4-3 and TRBJ2-2; TRBD2 aligns across 10 bases. Germline V lookup: CDR1 LGHNA, CDR2 YSLEER. V lost 1 base and J lost 8; bases outside the gene matches: 7. CDR3 size: 16 residues. The CDR3 reads CASSQALAGAVGELFF. DNA for the CDR3: TGCGCCAGCAGCCAAGCGCTAGCGGGAGCGGTGGGGGAGCTGTTTTTT.

In its sample, this clonotype was seen a few times. DNA for the CDR3: TGCGCCAGCAAGACACAGGCTCAACCTTCACCCCTCCACTTT. Its protein is CASKTQAQPSPLHF. The V gene is TRBV5-1, the J gene TRBJ1-6; tentative D call: TRBD1 (5 bases). This CDR3 has 14 amino acids. With 6 bases removed from V and 9 bases from J, the gap between germline ends came to 16 bases. Germline CDR1 and CDR2: SGHRS and YFSETQ.

The chain links TRBV20-1 to TRBJ2-2; the match to TRBD2 covers 12 bases. Germline V CDR1 and CDR2: DFQATT, SNEGSKA (reference sequence). The CDR3 has 15 amino acids. V shed 3 bases and J 1 base; nucleotides not matched to a gene: 0. This chain's CDR3 is CSARTSGRNTGELFF. In nucleotides, the CDR3 is TGCAGTGCTAGGACTAGCGGGAGGAACACCGGGGAGCTGTTTTTT.

Only a few counts were recorded for this clonotype. The rearrangement links TRBV3-1 to TRBJ2-6; D call uncertain. The germline V gene encodes CDR1 LGHDT and CDR2 YNNKEL (reference sequence). Trimming cost V 0 bases and J 4 bases, with 13 bases left between them. The CDR3 sequence is 17 residues long. This CDR3 reads CASSQDSGVSGANVLTF. The CDR3 region has the DNA TGTGCCAGCAGCCAAGATAGTGGGGTATCCGGGGCCAACGTCCTGACTTTC. The complete variable domain, with remaining parts taken from reference TRBV3-1 and TRBJ2-6, reads DTAVSQTPKYLVTQMGNDKSIKCEQNLGHDTMYWYKQDSKKFLKIMFSYNNKELIINETVPNRFSPKSPDKAHLNLHINSLELGDSAVYFCASSQDSGVSGANVLTFGAGSRLTVL.

There are a few counts of this clonotype. This chain connects TRBV27 to TRBJ2-3; D not resolved. The CDR3 loop spans 15 amino acids. V was trimmed by 3 bases and J by 0 bases, leaving 10 bases between them. Germline CDR1 reads MNHEY; CDR2 reads SMNVEV (reference sequence). The CDR3 sequence is CASSFYGTSTDTQYF. In nucleotides, the CDR3 is TGTGCCAGCAGTTTTTACGGTACTAGCACAGATACGCAGTATTTT.

The table lists this clonotype with a few counts. V and J are TRBV28 and TRBJ2-7; perhaps TRBD1 as D (6 bases). The CDR3 has 17 residues. Trimming shortened V by 5 bases and J by 0 bases, and 20 bases separated the two germline ends. Germline V lookup: CDR1 MDHEN, CDR2 SYDVKM. The CDR3 DNA reads TGTGCCAGCAGTCCCCGGTCGTGGGGGCGTAGCTCCTACGAGCAGTACTTC. Its translation is CASSPRSWGRSSYEQYF.

The J gene is TRBJ2-7, the V gene TRBV6-1; D not resolved. Germline assignment: CDR1 MNHNS and CDR2 SASEGT. With 0 bases removed from V and 2 bases from J, the gap between germline ends came to 14 bases. CDR3 size: 16 residues. The chain's CDR3 is CASSEAKRRMAYEQYF. CDR3 nucleotide sequence: TGTGCCAGCAGTGAAGCGAAGCGACGGATGGCCTACGAGCAGTACTTC.

This chain uses TRBV6-2 or TRBV6-3 with TRBJ2-7; 8 bases agree with TRBD1. The junction had 3 bases not matched to a gene; V was cut back by 2 bases and J by 6 bases. The CDR3 extends over 13 amino acids. The germline V gene encodes CDR1 MNHEY and CDR2 SVGEGT. CDR3 nucleotides: TGTGCCAGCAGTTACAGGACAGGGACCGAGCAGTACTTC. Translated, it gives CASSYRTGTEQYF.

In its sample, this clonotype was seen once. In DNA form, the CDR3 reads TGTGCCATCAGTGAGCCGAGGACAGGGCGCGGCTACACCTTC. Its translation: CAISEPRTGRGYTF. The chain uses TRBV10-3 and TRBJ1-2, with TRBD1 matching over 8 bases. The CDR3 contains 14 residues. The germline gives CDR1 ENHRY, CDR2 SYGVKD. J was trimmed by 8 bases and V by 2 bases; bases with no gene match: 7.